This T cell receptor beta chain emerged from a study of OX40 agonist ivuxolimab in advanced cancers. Study details: Patients took ivuxolimab, an agonistic anti-OX40 (CD134) antibody. Two patients with cutaneous melanoma and one with hepatocellular carcinoma, three in total, showed partial responses.

Profiled with immunoSEQ multiplex PCR; TCRdb holds only in-frame clones, not every one. Of tens of thousands of clones listed, about 91% are singletons. This clone came up a few times. J gave up 4 bases and V 3 bases, and 7 bases lay outside the gene matches. Germline CDR1 reads KGHSH; CDR2 reads LQKENI. This CDR3 is built from 18 residues. Specimen: CD4+ or CD8+ T cells sorted from blood, collected in a trial of the OX40 agonist ivuxolimab. This receptor was obtained from an adult with an advanced solid tumor such as melanoma, head and neck, liver or kidney cancer. The rearrangement joins TRBV18 to TRBJ2-2; TRBD2 matches 14 bases. For the CDR3, the DNA is TGTGCCAGCTCACCCCAGGGACTAGCGGGGGTTACCACCGGGGAGCTGTTTTTT. Amino acid sequence: CASSPQGLAGVTTGELFF.